The 11 T cell receptor beta chains given below trace back to one sample, sequenced in a study of shared clonotypes between healthy human individuals. CD45RO-negative CD8 cells positively selected for CCR7 made up the naive population, which excluded terminally differentiated effector memory CD45RA+ cells. Measured with immunoSEQ multiplex PCR; TCRdb has only the in-frame clones, and not every one. The table includes about 2.1 million clones, just over 90% detected once. Specimen: naive CD8+ T cells from PBMCs. The receptor source for this set is a man between 18 and 35 years old in good health. Some clones in this sample may be carry-over from other donors' samples.

The chain joins TRBV27 to TRBJ2-6; no clear D gene. The germline V gene encodes CDR1 MNHEY and CDR2 SMNVEV (reference sequence). V lost 3 bases, J lost 4 bases, and 13 bases lay in between. The CDR3 totals 16 residues. The CDR3 protein is CASSFTLPTGANVLTF. As DNA, the CDR3 is TGTGCCAGCAGTTTCACTCTCCCCACGGGGGCCAACGTCCTGACTTTC.

This rearrangement joins TRBV19 to TRBJ2-7; 9 bases align to TRBD1. The junction had 9 bases not matched to a gene; V was cut back by 5 bases and J by 4 bases. Looked up from germline, CDR1 is LNHDA and CDR2 is SQIVND (reference sequence). The CDR3 runs 15 residues. The CDR3 is CASSSPGTGSYEQYF. The CDR3, as DNA: TGTGCCAGTAGTTCTCCCGGGACAGGGTCTTACGAGCAGTACTTC.

The chain is built from TRBV6-5 and TRBJ2-1; no clear D gene. The germline V gene has CDR1 MNHEY and CDR2 SVGAGI. V was cut by 7 bases and J by 5 bases, with 15 bases left in between. The CDR3 is 14 residues long. CDR3 in amino acids: CASTLSSPHNEQFF. The CDR3 DNA sequence: TGTGCCAGCACTTTGAGTAGCCCCCACAATGAGCAGTTCTTC.

This clone came up a few times. V gene TRBV28 combines with J gene TRBJ1-3, with 7 bases fitting TRBD1. This CDR3 is built from 17 residues. CDR1 is MDHEN and CDR2 is SYDVKM in the germline V gene. The junction had 10 bases not matched to a gene; V was cut back by 5 bases and J by 0 bases. CDR3 protein: CASSPLWDRGSGNTIYF. CDR3 bases: TGTGCCAGCAGTCCACTGTGGGACAGAGGCTCTGGAAACACCATATATTTT.

The chain combines TRBV6-5 with TRBJ1-3, with D possibly matching TRBD1 (6 bases). V was cut by 9 bases and J by 8 bases, with 23 bases left in between. In germline, CDR1 is MNHEY, CDR2 SVGAGI. The CDR3 is 15 amino acids. The CDR3 region has the DNA TGTGCCAGTGGAAAATCCGGGGGGCTAGGAGACACCATATATTTT. Its protein product is CASGKSGGLGDTIYF.

CDR3 sequence (DNA): TGTGCCAGCAGCTTAAGGTCTGATCCCTATTCACCCCTCCACTTT. This translates into CASSLRSDPYSPLHF. J is TRBJ1-6 and V is TRBV7-9; D gene uncertain. Germline V gives CDR1 SEHNR, CDR2 FQNEAQ (reference sequence). V was clipped by 2 bases and J by 8 bases, with 13 bases between them. This CDR3 is 15 amino acids long.

The gene calls are TRBV27 and TRBJ1-2; D is undetermined. Per germline, CDR1 MNHEY and CDR2 SMNVEV (reference sequence). The CDR3 length is 15 residues. V was trimmed by 0 bases and J by 6 bases, leaving 14 bases between them. The CDR3 spells CASSLSRRVGHGYTF. The CDR3, as DNA: TGTGCCAGCAGTTTATCGCGAAGGGTTGGGCATGGCTACACCTTC.

The V call is TRBV2, the J call TRBJ1-2, with 8 bases identical to TRBD1. Per the germline V gene, CDR1 is SNHLY and CDR2 is FYNNEI. V was clipped by 10 bases and J by 3 bases; unmatched bases: 10. The CDR3 totals 14 residues. The CDR3 here is CANRAGGNYYGYTF. As DNA, the CDR3 is TGTGCCAACAGGGCAGGGGGCAATTACTATGGCTACACCTTC. Drawing the rest from reference TRBV2 and TRBJ1-2, the complete variable domain is EPEVTQTPSHQVTQMGQEVILRCVPISNHLYFYWYRQILGQKVEFLVSFYNNEISEKSEIFDDQFSVERPDGSNFTLKIRSTKLEDSAMYFCANRAGGNYYGYTFGSGTRLTVV.

This rearrangement joins TRBV7-9 to TRBJ2-1; 7 bases line up with TRBD1. The CDR3 covers 12 residues. CDR1 is SEHNR and CDR2 is FQNEAQ in the germline V gene (reference sequence). J gave up 9 bases and V 6 bases, and 5 bases lay outside the gene matches. CDR3 region: CASRTGSSEQFF. CDR3 sequence (DNA): TGTGCCAGCAGGACAGGGTCGAGTGAGCAGTTCTTC.

The chain couples TRBV28 to TRBJ1-2, with D possibly matching TRBD1 (6 bases). Trimming stripped 3 bases from V and 7 bases from J, with 15 bases between. The V gene's germline CDR1 is MDHEN and CDR2 SYDVKM. CDR3 length equals 14 residues. This CDR3 reads CASSFLGASGGYTF. The DNA for the CDR3 is TGTGCCAGCAGTTTCTTGGGGGCTTCTGGTGGCTACACCTTC.

V usage is TRBV7-9 and J usage is TRBJ2-1; 8 nucleotides align to TRBD2. Trimming took 3 bases from V and 15 from J; bases not matched to a gene: 7. The CDR3 contains 12 residues. Germline values: CDR1 SEHNR, CDR2 FQNEAQ (reference sequence). The CDR3 is CASSLPGLAPFF. The CDR3 bases are TGTGCCAGCAGCTTGCCTGGACTAGCACCGTTCTTC. The entire variable domain, with the rest obtained from reference TRBV7-9 and TRBJ2-1, is as follows: DTGVSQNPRHKITKRGQNVTFRCDPISEHNRLYWYRQTLGQGPEFLTYFQNEAQLEKSRLLSDRFSAERPKGSFSTLEIQRTEQGDSAMYLCASSLPGLAPFFGPGTRLTVL.